This TCR beta chain was identified during a study of response to subunit inactivated influenza vaccine. TCRdb independently ran MiXCR on the RT-PCR reads; one entry per CDR3 protein. Here the sample spans hundreds of thousands of distinct CDR3 sequences, about 10% being singletons. With 6 bases clipped from V and 6 bases from J, the junction kept 13 bases outside the gene matches. This CDR3 is built from 16 residues. Germline CDR1 is MNHEY and CDR2 is SVGEGT. This clonotype has a handful of counts. The source was PBMCs from blood, collected 40 to 50 days after vaccination. The sequence came from a man in his fifties who received an inactivated influenza vaccine. V gene TRBV6-2 or TRBV6-3 combines with J gene TRBJ2-1; 8 bases line up with TRBD1. CDR3 amino acids: CASSLKQGGLSNEQFF. The CDR3 DNA reads TGTGCCAGCAGCCTCAAACAGGGGGGACTTTCCAATGAGCAGTTCTTC.